These 14 T cell receptor beta chains originate from one sample sequenced in a study of blood T cell repertoires in COVID-19. Measured with immunoSEQ multiplex PCR; TCRdb has only the in-frame clones, and not every one. The repertoire holds about 280,000 clones, with approximately 91% as singletons. The sequenced sample consisted of peripheral blood. Every receptor here comes from a man younger than 35 with active or convalescent COVID-19.

The CDR3 loop reads CASSLVVSGYTF. The CDR3 DNA is TGTGCCAGCAGTCTCGTGGTTAGTGGCTACACCTTC. The gene calls are TRBV5-6 and TRBJ1-2; D gene unclear. Germline V gene lookup returns CDR1 SGHDT and CDR2 YYEEEE. The CDR3 contains 12 residues. Trimming stripped 5 bases from V and 7 bases from J, with 12 bases between.

This clone was picked up one time. The chain has TRBV10-3 and TRBJ1-2, with 11 bases that match TRBD1. The V and J ends lost 6 bases and 2 bases, in that order; junction bases with no gene match: 17. Looked up from germline, CDR1 is ENHRY and CDR2 is SYGVKD. The CDR3 consists of 19 residues. CDR3 DNA: TGTGCCATCAGAATGACCCCGGGACAGGGGGGGGTGAAGAACTATGGCTACACCTTC. Translating gives CAIRMTPGQGGVKNYGYTF.

This clone was counted a single time. The rearrangement joins TRBV24-1 to TRBJ2-3, with D uncertain. This CDR3 contains 13 residues. The V gene's germline CDR1 is KGHDR and CDR2 SFDVKD. Trimming pared 4 bases from V and 5 bases from J, leaving 9 bases between. The CDR3 here is CATSDPVLDTQYF. As DNA, the CDR3 is TGTGCCACCAGTGACCCGGTGCTAGATACGCAGTATTTT.

Only a few counts were recorded for this clone. The chain carries TRBV19 and TRBJ1-2; tentatively, D is TRBD1 (5 bases). The germline CDR1 and CDR2 sequences are LNHDA and SQIVND (reference sequence). Trimming removed 2 bases at V and 3 bases at J, with 10 bases between. The length of the CDR3 is 14 residues. The CDR3 loop is CASSIRTFDYGYTF. The CDR3 DNA follows: TGTGCCAGTAGTATAAGGACATTCGACTATGGCTACACCTTC.

This chain joins TRBV11-2 and TRBJ2-5; possible D gene TRBD1, 6 bases. The length of the CDR3 is 15 residues. Germline values: CDR1 SGHAT, CDR2 FQNNGV. V was trimmed by 5 bases and J by 2 bases, leaving 15 bases between them. The chain's CDR3 is CASSQGPDRQETQYF. The CDR3 DNA is TGTGCCAGCAGCCAAGGCCCAGACAGGCAAGAGACCCAGTACTTC.

This sequence joins TRBV6-2 or TRBV6-3 and TRBJ1-6, with D uncertain. Trimming stripped 6 bases from V and 0 bases from J, with 9 bases between. CDR3 size: 15 residues. The germline gives CDR1 MNHEY, CDR2 SVGEGT. DNA for the CDR3: TGTGCCAGCAGCCCGATCAGCTCCTATAATTCACCCCTCCACTTT. It specifies CASSPISSYNSPLHF.

The chain links TRBV4-3 to TRBJ2-7; D may be TRBD2 (7 bases). The CDR3 contains 15 residues. Germline V lookup: CDR1 LGHNA, CDR2 YSLEER. Trimming left V 1 base short and J 3 bases short, with 13 bases between. CDR3 sequence reads: CASSQATGGFYEQYF. The CDR3 bases are TGCGCCAGCAGCCAAGCAACGGGGGGCTTCTACGAGCAGTACTTC.

The chain is built from TRBV5-6 and TRBJ2-7, with 12 bases identical to TRBD2. This CDR3 is built from 15 residues. Germline loops: CDR1 SGHDT, CDR2 YYEEEE. V gave up 4 bases and J gave up 2 bases; unmatched junction bases: 4. CDR3 bases: TGTGCCAGCAGCCGACTAGCGGGGGATCCCTACGAGCAGTACTTC. This codes for CASSRLAGDPYEQYF.

On this clone: This sample includes further DNA sequences coding for the same CDR3. The chain joins TRBV7-9 to TRBJ2-7; tentative D call: TRBD2 (6 bases). The germline V and J ends were trimmed by 5 bases and 0 bases, with 11 bases remaining between them. Looked up from germline, CDR1 is SEHNR and CDR2 is FQNEAQ (reference sequence). The length of the CDR3 is 14 residues. CDR3 nucleotide sequence: TGTGCCAGCAGCCTTAGCGGACTCTCCTACGAGCAGTACTTC. Amino acid sequence: CASSLSGLSYEQYF. The full variable domain, with the rest looked up from reference TRBV7-9 and TRBJ2-7, is DTGVSQNPRHKITKRGQNVTFRCDPISEHNRLYWYRQTLGQGPEFLTYFQNEAQLEKSRLLSDRFSAERPKGSFSTLEIQRTEQGDSAMYLCASSLSGLSYEQYFGPGTRLTVT.

This clone was counted once. J is TRBJ2-1 and V is TRBV9; D is perhaps TRBD1 (6 bases). V lost 5 bases and J 8 bases, leaving 14 bases between the germline ends. Germline-derived CDR1 and CDR2 are SGDLS and YYNGEE. The CDR3 runs to 13 residues. CDR3 residues: CASSTTGYDEQFF. CDR3 nucleotides: TGTGCCAGCAGTACCACAGGGTATGATGAGCAGTTCTTC.

The chain links TRBV4-1 to TRBJ2-1; TRBD2 matches at 10 bases. Germline V gene lookup returns CDR1 MGHRA and CDR2 YSYEKL. The CDR3 spans 17 residues. The V gene end was trimmed by 3 bases and the J gene end by 0 bases; junction bases not matched to a gene: 5. The CDR3 sequence: CASSQVAGGPSYNEQFF. The CDR3 DNA reads TGCGCCAGCAGCCAGGTAGCGGGGGGCCCCTCCTACAATGAGCAGTTCTTC.

This clone came up once. The chain has TRBV28 and TRBJ1-1; D is possibly TRBD1 (5 bases). CDR3 size: 14 residues. CDR1 and CDR2 (germline): MDHEN, SYDVKM. With 2 bases removed from V and 5 bases from J, the gap between germline ends came to 12 bases. The CDR3 sequence: CASSLSPGRTEAFF. The CDR3 coding sequence is TGTGCCAGCAGTTTAAGTCCAGGGAGGACTGAAGCTTTCTTT.

In DNA, the CDR3 is TGTGCCAGCAGCTTAGCCCCGGGAGTGCGACAGAATTATGGCTACACCTTC. Protein: CASSLAPGVRQNYGYTF. The chain carries TRBV7-6 and TRBJ1-2, with a tentative D call TRBD1 (5 bases). Germline CDR1 and CDR2: SGHVS and FNYEAQ. V shed 0 bases and J shed 5 bases, with 19 bases lying between them. The CDR3 covers 17 residues.

The genes are TRBV5-1 and TRBJ1-1, with D perhaps TRBD1 (6 bases). The V gene's germline CDR1 is SGHRS and CDR2 YFSETQ. This CDR3 has 14 amino acids. The V end lost 2 bases, the J end lost 0 bases, and 8 bases lay between the germline ends. Here the CDR3 reads CASSLTGMNTEAFF. CDR3 DNA sequence: TGCGCCAGCAGCTTAACAGGGATGAACACTGAAGCTTTCTTT. Supplemented by reference TRBV5-1 and TRBJ1-1, the full variable domain reads KAGVTQTPRYLIKTRGQQVTLSCSPISGHRSVSWYQQTPGQGLQFLFEYFSETQRNKGNFPGRFSGRQFSNSRSEMNVSTLELGDSALYLCASSLTGMNTEAFFGQGTRLTVV.